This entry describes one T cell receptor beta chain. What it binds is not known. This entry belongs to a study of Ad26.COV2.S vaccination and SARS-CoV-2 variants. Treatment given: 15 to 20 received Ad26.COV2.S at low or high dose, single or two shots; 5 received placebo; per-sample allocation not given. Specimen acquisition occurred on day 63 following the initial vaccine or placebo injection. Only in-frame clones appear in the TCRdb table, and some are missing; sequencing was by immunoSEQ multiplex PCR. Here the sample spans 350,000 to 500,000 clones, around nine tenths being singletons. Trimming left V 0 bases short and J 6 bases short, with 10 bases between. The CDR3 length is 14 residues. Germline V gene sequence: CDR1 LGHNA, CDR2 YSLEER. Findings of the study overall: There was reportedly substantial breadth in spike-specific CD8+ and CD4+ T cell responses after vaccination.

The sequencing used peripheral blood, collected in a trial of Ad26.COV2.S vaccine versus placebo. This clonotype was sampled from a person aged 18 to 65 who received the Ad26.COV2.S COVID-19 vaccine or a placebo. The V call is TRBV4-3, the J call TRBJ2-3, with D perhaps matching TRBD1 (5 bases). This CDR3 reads CASSQEQGWDTQYF. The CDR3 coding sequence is TGCGCCAGCAGCCAAGAGCAGGGTTGGGATACGCAGTATTTT.